These T cell receptor beta chains were read from a single sample in a study of beta chain features in type 1 diabetes. The assay was immunoSEQ multiplex PCR, and TCRdb's table has in-frame clones only and misses some. The table records under 450,000 clones, roughly 16% of them present only once. Sequencing used naive CD4+ T cells from blood. The origin of the receptors is a woman aged 18-35 years in good health. Each CDR3 is given with its conserved first and last residue. Fields, in order: V gene, D gene, clone size, J gene, CDR3 DNA, CDR3 protein. The D gene is left open where the match is weak. The listing skips clone size in some rows; elsewhere it reads once, few, many or a size class.

V gene: TRBV30
D gene: .
clone size: .
J gene: TRBJ1-3
CDR3 DNA: TGTGCCTGGAGTGGAGGGTGGTCTGGAAACACCATATATTTT
CDR3 protein: CAWSGGWSGNTIYF

V gene: TRBV28
D gene: .
clone size: few
J gene: TRBJ2-7
CDR3 DNA: TGTGCCAGCAGTTTATTTCCCTTCGGGGACGAGCAGTACTTC
CDR3 protein: CASSLFPFGDEQYF

V gene: TRBV29-1
D gene: TRBD1
clone size: .
J gene: TRBJ2-7
CDR3 DNA: TGCAGCGTTGAAGTTTTGACAGGGGGCTACGAGCAGTACTTC
CDR3 protein: CSVEVLTGGYEQYF

V gene: TRBV7-9
D gene: TRBD1
clone size: .
J gene: TRBJ1-5
CDR3 DNA: TGTGCCAGCAGCTTAGACGACAGGGATAGTCAGCCCCAGCATTTT
CDR3 protein: CASSLDDRDSQPQHF

V gene: TRBV18
D gene: .
clone size: .
J gene: TRBJ2-1
CDR3 DNA: TGTGCCAGCTCACCGTCGGACTTCTTCAAGAGCTCCTACAATGAGCAGTTCTTC
CDR3 protein: CASSPSDFFKSSYNEQFF

V gene: TRBV29-1
D gene: .
clone size: .
J gene: TRBJ2-1
CDR3 DNA: TGCAGCGTTGAGGGCCTAGCGAGCTCCTACAATGAGCAGTTCTTC
CDR3 protein: CSVEGLASSYNEQFF

V gene: TRBV11-2
D gene: TRBD2
clone size: .
J gene: TRBJ2-2
CDR3 DNA: TGTGCCAGCAGCTTGGTTACTAGCGCCGGGGAGCTGTTTTTT
CDR3 protein: CASSLVTSAGELFF

V gene: TRBV5-1
D gene: .
clone size: few
J gene: TRBJ2-2
CDR3 DNA: TGCGCCAGCAGCTTGACTAGGGAGGTCACCGGGGAGCTGTTTTTT
CDR3 protein: CASSLTREVTGELFF

V gene: TRBV18
D gene: TRBD1
clone size: few
J gene: TRBJ2-6
CDR3 DNA: TGTGCCAGCTCACCAGCTGGGACAGGGGGTCCTGGGGCCAACGTCCTGACTTTC
CDR3 protein: CASSPAGTGGPGANVLTF

V gene: TRBV5-6
D gene: TRBD2
clone size: few
J gene: TRBJ2-3
CDR3 DNA: TGTGCCAGCAGCCCGCTAGCGGGATTAACAGATACGCAGTATTTT
CDR3 protein: CASSPLAGLTDTQYF

V gene: TRBV25-1
D gene: TRBD1
clone size: .
J gene: TRBJ1-2
CDR3 DNA: TGTGCCAGCAGTGATATATCGACAGGGGCAGAGTATGGCTACACCTTC
CDR3 protein: CASSDISTGAEYGYTF

V gene: TRBV18
D gene: .
clone size: .
J gene: TRBJ1-3
CDR3 DNA: TGTGCCAGCTCACCTCGTCTGCTACAGGGATACTCTGGAAACACCATATATTTT
CDR3 protein: CASSPRLLQGYSGNTIYF

V gene: TRBV7-2
D gene: .
clone size: few
J gene: TRBJ1-1
CDR3 DNA: TGTGCCAGCAGCTCTCAGGTGGCTGAAGCTTTCTTT
CDR3 protein: CASSSQVAEAFF

V gene: TRBV7-2
D gene: .
clone size: .
J gene: TRBJ2-1
CDR3 DNA: TGTGCCAGCAGCTTAGCCCCTAGGGGGGGCTACAATGAGCAGTTCTTC
CDR3 protein: CASSLAPRGGYNEQFF

V gene: TRBV5-1
D gene: .
clone size: .
J gene: TRBJ1-4
CDR3 DNA: TGCGCCAGCAGCTTGGGGGGCGGAGGACTAAGCAGAAAACTGTTTTTT
CDR3 protein: CASSLGGGGLSRKLFF

V gene: TRBV9
D gene: .
clone size: .
J gene: TRBJ2-2
CDR3 DNA: TGTGCCAGCAGCTTAGAAGGCGGCCGGACCGGGGAGCTGTTTTTT
CDR3 protein: CASSLEGGRTGELFF

V gene: TRBV29-1
D gene: .
clone size: .
J gene: TRBJ1-1
CDR3 DNA: TGCAGCGGGATCAAGACAGGTTTGAACACTGAAGCTTTCTTT
CDR3 protein: CSGIKTGLNTEAFF

V gene: TRBV28
D gene: TRBD1
clone size: .
J gene: TRBJ2-7
CDR3 DNA: TGTGCCAGCAGTGCCGGGACAGGGGGCGAGCAGTACTTC
CDR3 protein: CASSAGTGGEQYF

V gene: TRBV28
D gene: .
clone size: .
J gene: TRBJ2-7
CDR3 DNA: TGTGCCAGCAGCTTTAGCGGACCCACCTACGAGCAGTACTTC
CDR3 protein: CASSFSGPTYEQYF

V gene: TRBV19
D gene: TRBD1
clone size: .
J gene: TRBJ2-7
CDR3 DNA: TGTGCCAGTAGTACGGGACAGGCCCCCTACGAGCAGTACTTC
CDR3 protein: CASSTGQAPYEQYF

V gene: TRBV18
D gene: TRBD1
clone size: .
J gene: TRBJ1-5
CDR3 DNA: TGTGCCAGCTCAGGGACAGTATCGGGTCAGCCCCAGCATTTT
CDR3 protein: CASSGTVSGQPQHF

V gene: TRBV25-1
D gene: TRBD2
clone size: .
J gene: TRBJ2-1
CDR3 DNA: TGTGCCAGCAGTTCAGCGGGAGAACCCTACAATGAGCAGTTCTTC
CDR3 protein: CASSSAGEPYNEQFF

V gene: TRBV5-1
D gene: TRBD2
clone size: few
J gene: TRBJ2-1
CDR3 DNA: TGCGCCAGCAGAGGGCTAGCGGCCTACAATGAGCAGTTCTTC
CDR3 protein: CASRGLAAYNEQFF

V gene: TRBV20-1
D gene: .
clone size: .
J gene: TRBJ2-1
CDR3 DNA: TGCAGTGCTAGCGTGCGGACTAATCGCTTCTTC
CDR3 protein: CSASVRTNRFF

V gene: TRBV28
D gene: .
clone size: few
J gene: TRBJ2-3
CDR3 DNA: TGTGCCAGCAGTTTAACGGGGTTCACAGATACGCAGTATTTT
CDR3 protein: CASSLTGFTDTQYF

V gene: TRBV28
D gene: .
clone size: .
J gene: TRBJ2-7
CDR3 DNA: TGTGCCAGCAGTTTCGTCCTCTACGAGCAGTACTTC
CDR3 protein: CASSFVLYEQYF

V gene: TRBV18
D gene: .
clone size: .
J gene: TRBJ2-3
CDR3 DNA: TGTGCCAGCTCACCTACCCAGGGAGATACGCAGTATTTT
CDR3 protein: CASSPTQGDTQYF

V gene: TRBV7-9
D gene: TRBD2
clone size: few
J gene: TRBJ2-1
CDR3 DNA: TGTGCCAGCAGCTTTCCCTCGGCACCGGGACTAGCGGGAGTTGAGCAGTTCTTC
CDR3 protein: CASSFPSAPGLAGVEQFF

V gene: TRBV12-5
D gene: .
clone size: few
J gene: TRBJ2-1
CDR3 DNA: TGTGCTAGTGGTTTGGAAGTTTGGGAGAATGAGCAGTTCTTC
CDR3 protein: CASGLEVWENEQFF

V gene: TRBV25-1
D gene: TRBD1
clone size: few
J gene: TRBJ2-1
CDR3 DNA: TGTGCCAGCAGCCCGGGACAGGGTAACCATGAGCAGTTCTTC
CDR3 protein: CASSPGQGNHEQFF

V gene: TRBV28
D gene: .
clone size: .
J gene: TRBJ2-5
CDR3 DNA: TGTGCCAGCAGCTCCACCTTATTAGTAGAGGAGACCCAGTACTTC
CDR3 protein: CASSSTLLVEETQYF

V gene: TRBV19
D gene: TRBD1
clone size: .
J gene: TRBJ1-1
CDR3 DNA: TGTGCCAGTAACGACCGGGACAGGTGGTTGATGAACACTGAAGCTTTCTTT
CDR3 protein: CASNDRDRWLMNTEAFF

V gene: TRBV9
D gene: .
clone size: .
J gene: TRBJ1-1
CDR3 DNA: TGTGCCAGCAGCTTTGGGCCAAACACTGAAGCTTTCTTT
CDR3 protein: CASSFGPNTEAFF

V gene: TRBV7-2
D gene: .
clone size: few
J gene: TRBJ2-7
CDR3 DNA: TGTGCCAGCAGCTTAACTGTTGCGACGGAGACCTACGAGCAGTACTTC
CDR3 protein: CASSLTVATETYEQYF

V gene: TRBV18
D gene: TRBD1
clone size: .
J gene: TRBJ1-4
CDR3 DNA: TGTGCCAGCTCAAAGGGACAGTCAACTAATGAAAAACTGTTTTTT
CDR3 protein: CASSKGQSTNEKLFF

V gene: TRBV18
D gene: .
clone size: few
J gene: TRBJ1-2
CDR3 DNA: TGTGCCAGCTCACCGGACAGTAACTATGGCTACACCTTC
CDR3 protein: CASSPDSNYGYTF

V gene: TRBV5-4
D gene: TRBD1
clone size: .
J gene: TRBJ2-7
CDR3 DNA: TGTGCCAGCAGCTGGGACAGAAGCTACGAGCAGTACTTC
CDR3 protein: CASSWDRSYEQYF

V gene: TRBV7-3
D gene: TRBD1
clone size: few
J gene: TRBJ1-4
CDR3 DNA: TGTGCCAGCAGCCGAAACAGGGGGACTAATGAAAAACTGTTTTTT
CDR3 protein: CASSRNRGTNEKLFF

V gene: TRBV18
D gene: TRBD1
clone size: .
J gene: TRBJ2-2
CDR3 DNA: TGTGCCAGCTCACCGGGACAGATGAACACCGGGGAGCTGTTTTTT
CDR3 protein: CASSPGQMNTGELFF

V gene: TRBV7-3
D gene: .
clone size: few
J gene: TRBJ2-1
CDR3 DNA: TGTGCCAGCAGCAGAGGTCTATTTAACTACAATGAGCAGTTCTTC
CDR3 protein: CASSRGLFNYNEQFF

V gene: TRBV25-1
D gene: .
clone size: .
J gene: TRBJ2-1
CDR3 DNA: TGTGCCAGCAGTGAACTCCGGGGTGAGCAGTTCTTC
CDR3 protein: CASSELRGEQFF

V gene: TRBV7-2
D gene: .
clone size: .
J gene: TRBJ2-7
CDR3 DNA: TGTGCCAGCAGCTTGATGAGCCACGAGCAGTACTTC
CDR3 protein: CASSLMSHEQYF

V gene: TRBV27
D gene: .
clone size: few
J gene: TRBJ2-6
CDR3 DNA: TGTGCCAGCAGTCTGTCCCGCTCTGGGGCCAACGTCCTGACTTTC
CDR3 protein: CASSLSRSGANVLTF

V gene: TRBV9
D gene: .
clone size: .
J gene: TRBJ1-3
CDR3 DNA: TGTGCCAGCAGCGGGAACTTGTTGGGCCAACCCAAGGGAAACACCATATATTTT
CDR3 protein: CASSGNLLGQPKGNTIYF

V gene: TRBV6-5
D gene: .
clone size: .
J gene: TRBJ1-5
CDR3 DNA: TGTGCCAGCAGGGCGACAGATTATCAGCCCCAGCATTTT
CDR3 protein: CASRATDYQPQHF

V gene: TRBV4-3
D gene: TRBD1
clone size: few
J gene: TRBJ1-5
CDR3 DNA: TGCGCCAGCAGCCAAGGACAGGGCGGCCAGCCCCAGCATTTT
CDR3 protein: CASSQGQGGQPQHF

V gene: TRBV21-1
D gene: .
clone size: .
J gene: TRBJ2-1
CDR3 DNA: TGTGCCAGCAGCAAAGCGGCCAGGGGGAACAATGAGCAGTTCTTC
CDR3 protein: CASSKAARGNNEQFF

V gene: TRBV7-9
D gene: TRBD1
clone size: few
J gene: TRBJ1-2
CDR3 DNA: TGTGCCAGCAGCCAGGACAGGTTCTATGGCTACACCTTC
CDR3 protein: CASSQDRFYGYTF

V gene: TRBV2
D gene: TRBD2
clone size: few
J gene: TRBJ2-1
CDR3 DNA: TGTGCCAGCAGCGGTCTAGCGGGGGTCTACAATGAGCAGTTCTTC
CDR3 protein: CASSGLAGVYNEQFF

V gene: TRBV30
D gene: .
clone size: .
J gene: TRBJ2-2
CDR3 DNA: TGTGCCTCAGCCCGGGGGAACACCGGGGAGCTGTTTTTT
CDR3 protein: CASARGNTGELFF

V gene: TRBV5-4
D gene: .
clone size: few
J gene: TRBJ2-7
CDR3 DNA: TGTGCCAGCAGGAGGTCAGCGGGTCGCTCCTACGAGCAGTACTTC
CDR3 protein: CASRRSAGRSYEQYF

V gene: TRBV29-1
D gene: .
clone size: .
J gene: TRBJ2-1
CDR3 DNA: TGCAGCGTTGCGTCCCACAATGAGCAGTTCTTC
CDR3 protein: CSVASHNEQFF

V gene: TRBV28
D gene: .
clone size: few
J gene: TRBJ2-5
CDR3 DNA: TGTGCCAGCAGTTTAATGTTGGACTGGCAAGAGACCCAGTACTTC
CDR3 protein: CASSLMLDWQETQYF

V gene: TRBV11-2
D gene: TRBD2
clone size: few
J gene: TRBJ2-3
CDR3 DNA: TGTGCCAGCAGTCCCTCGGGGGGGCGCACAGATACGCAGTATTTT
CDR3 protein: CASSPSGGRTDTQYF

V gene: TRBV18
D gene: .
clone size: .
J gene: TRBJ2-1
CDR3 DNA: TGTGCCAGCTTCCTGAGGGATGAGCAGTTCTTC
CDR3 protein: CASFLRDEQFF